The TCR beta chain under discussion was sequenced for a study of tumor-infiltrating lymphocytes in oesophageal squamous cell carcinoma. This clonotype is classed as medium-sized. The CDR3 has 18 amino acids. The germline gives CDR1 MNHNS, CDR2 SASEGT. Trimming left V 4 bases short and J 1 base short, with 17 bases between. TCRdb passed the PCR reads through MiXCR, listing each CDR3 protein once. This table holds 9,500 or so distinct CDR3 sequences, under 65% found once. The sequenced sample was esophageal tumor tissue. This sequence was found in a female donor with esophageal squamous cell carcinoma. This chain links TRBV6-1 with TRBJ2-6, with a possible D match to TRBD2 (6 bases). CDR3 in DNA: TGTGCCAGCAGTGTGGCAGTTAGAGGAGGGTCTGGGGCCAACGTCCTGACTTTC. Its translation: CASSVAVRGGSGANVLTF.